Following are 13 T cell receptor beta chains from one sample sequenced in a study of T cell repertoires in cytomegalovirus infection. For these receptors, no antigen is known. One entry per CDR3 protein results from TCRdb running MiXCR on the reads. The table lists hundreds of thousands of distinct CDR3 sequences, roughly 36% of them singletons. Sequenced material: cultured PBMCs, taken from culture after CMV antigen stimulation. The source is a human donor in good health (CMV status not recorded). Some clones in this sample may be carry-over from other donors' samples.

This chain joins TRBV4-3 and TRBJ2-3, with D possibly matching TRBD2 (5 bases). The CDR3 runs to 16 residues. The germline gives CDR1 LGHNA, CDR2 YSLEER. V was clipped by 0 bases and J by 1 base, with 11 bases between them. DNA for the CDR3: TGCGCCAGCAGCCAAGAGCGGGTGGGAGGCACAGATACGCAGTATTTT. This codes for CASSQERVGGTDTQYF.

DNA for the CDR3: TGTGCCAGCAGTGGAGCCTCCTATAATTCACCCCTCCACTTT. Translated: CASSGASYNSPLHF. The rearrangement uses TRBV28 and TRBJ1-6, with D hard to call. V lost 5 bases and J lost 0, with 5 bases in between. CDR3 length equals 14 residues. Germline CDR1 reads MDHEN; CDR2 reads SYDVKM.

V usage is TRBV7-2 and J usage is TRBJ2-7; 11 bases align to TRBD1. This CDR3 has 14 amino acids. V shed 5 bases, J shed 4 bases, and the junction held 4 bases outside the gene matches. Germline CDR1 SGHTA, CDR2 FQGNSA. The CDR3 bases are TGTGCCAGCAGCGGACAGGGGGCGCGGTACGAGCAGTACTTC. Residues: CASSGQGARYEQYF.

This clonotype was observed a few times. The rearrangement uses TRBV6-1 and TRBJ2-6, with D possibly called TRBD1 or TRBD2 (5 bases each). V lost 6 bases and J 4 bases, leaving 13 bases between the germline ends. This CDR3 region has 15 residues. Germline V CDR1 and CDR2: MNHNS, SASEGT. The CDR3 is CASSQGPGGANVLTF. The CDR3 DNA sequence: TGTGCCAGCAGCCAGGGACCGGGAGGGGCCAACGTCCTGACTTTC.

V and J are TRBV18 and TRBJ1-4; D possibly corresponds to TRBD1 (6 bases). The CDR3 consists of 15 residues. The germline CDR1 and CDR2 sequences are KGHSH and LQKENI. The germline V and J ends were trimmed by 3 bases and 7 bases, with 15 bases remaining between them. CDR3 amino acids: CASSPTAQGREKLFF. CDR3 nucleotides: TGTGCCAGCTCACCGACGGCACAGGGACGTGAAAAACTGTTTTTT.

The J gene is TRBJ2-2, the V gene TRBV5-1, with D unclear. This CDR3 is built from 14 residues. V was shortened by 1 base and J by 7 bases, with 11 bases between the two germline ends. CDR1 is SGHRS and CDR2 is YFSETQ in the germline V gene. CDR3 sequence (DNA): TGCGCCAGCAGCTTGTCAAGGGCGGACGGGGAGCTGTTTTTT. Translated: CASSLSRADGELFF.

This clonotype was detected many times. The gene calls are TRBV7-8 and TRBJ2-3, with 9 bases identical to TRBD1. In germline, CDR1 is SGHVS, CDR2 FQNEAQ. CDR3 length: 16 amino acids. Trimming cost V 5 bases and J 5 bases; bases outside gene matches: 11. The chain's CDR3 is CASSPTPGTGIDTQYF. The CDR3 coding sequence is TGTGCCAGCAGCCCCACCCCCGGGACAGGGATAGATACGCAGTATTTT.

The DNA of the CDR3 is TGTGCCAGCAGCCCACCCCTGGCCCAGCATTTT. Its translation is CASSPPLAQHF. V and J are TRBV12-3 or TRBV12-4 and TRBJ1-5; D not certain. The CDR3 extends over 11 amino acids. The V end was cut by 6 bases, the J end by 11 bases, with 11 bases between.

This clonotype was found many times. The chain combines TRBV7-2 with TRBJ2-5; TRBD2 matches at 9 bases. In germline, CDR1 is SGHTA, CDR2 FQGNSA. The J segment lost 4 bases and the V segment lost 5 bases, leaving 14 bases of the junction unmatched. There are 17 residues in the CDR3. This CDR3 is CASSPFLAGIARETQYF. The CDR3 DNA reads as TGTGCCAGCAGCCCATTCCTAGCGGGGATAGCCAGAGAGACCCAGTACTTC.

This chain's CDR3 is CASSIWDKYEKLFF. The CDR3 coding sequence is TGTGCCAGTAGTATTTGGGACAAATATGAAAAACTGTTTTTT. The V and J genes are TRBV19 and TRBJ1-4, with a weak D call TRBD1 (6 bases). Germline assignment: CDR1 LNHDA and CDR2 SQIVND (reference sequence). V gave up 3 bases and J gave up 6 bases, with 11 bases separating them. The CDR3 runs to 14 residues.

The rearrangement links TRBV30 to TRBJ2-1; 14 nucleotides line up with TRBD2. CDR1 and CDR2 from the germline V gene are GTSNPN and SVGIG (reference sequence). V dropped 1 base and J dropped 9; count of bases not matched to a gene: 5. This CDR3 is built from 15 residues. In nucleotides, the CDR3 is TGTGCCTGGAGTGGGGGACTAGCGGGAGCATTTGAGCAGTTCTTC. Its translation: CAWSGGLAGAFEQFF.

This clonotype was seen more than once but under ten times. The chain employs TRBV10-3 and TRBJ2-7; 8 bases align to TRBD1. Germline CDR1 ENHRY, CDR2 SYGVKD. The CDR3 covers 14 residues. The ends lost 4 bases at V and 4 bases at J; junction bases unmatched: 6. The CDR3 coding sequence is TGTGCCATCAGTGGCGCGGACAGGGCTTACGAGCAGTACTTC. Translated: CAISGADRAYEQYF.

The CDR3 is CSARDRARVTDTQYF. The CDR3 nucleotides are TGCAGTGCTAGAGACCGCGCTCGAGTTACAGATACGCAGTATTTT. The rearrangement uses TRBV20-1 and TRBJ2-3; no clear D gene. Germline CDR1 reads DFQATT; CDR2 reads SNEGSKA (reference sequence). Trimming removed 0 bases at V and 3 bases at J, with 13 bases between. The CDR3 extends over 15 amino acids.